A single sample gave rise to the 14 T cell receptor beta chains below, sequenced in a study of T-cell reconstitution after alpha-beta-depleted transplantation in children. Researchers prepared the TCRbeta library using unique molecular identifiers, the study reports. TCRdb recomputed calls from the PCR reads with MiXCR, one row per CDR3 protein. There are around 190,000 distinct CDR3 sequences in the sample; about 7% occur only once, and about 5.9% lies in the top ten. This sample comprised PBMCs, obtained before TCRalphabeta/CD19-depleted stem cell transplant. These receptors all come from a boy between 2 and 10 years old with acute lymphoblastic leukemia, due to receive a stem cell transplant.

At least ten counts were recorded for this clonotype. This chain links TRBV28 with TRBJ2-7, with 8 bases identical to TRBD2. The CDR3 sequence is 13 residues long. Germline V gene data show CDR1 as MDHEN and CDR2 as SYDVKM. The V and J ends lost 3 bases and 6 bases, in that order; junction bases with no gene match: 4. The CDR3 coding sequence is TGTGCCAGCAGTTTGGGCGGGAGGAGCGAGCAGTACTTC. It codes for CASSLGGRSEQYF.

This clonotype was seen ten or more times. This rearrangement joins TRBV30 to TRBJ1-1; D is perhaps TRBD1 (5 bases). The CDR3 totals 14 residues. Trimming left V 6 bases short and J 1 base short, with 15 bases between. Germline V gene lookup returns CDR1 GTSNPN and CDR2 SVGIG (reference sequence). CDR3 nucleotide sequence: TGTGCCTGCCATCCGCGGGGGAGGAACACTGAAGCTTTCTTT. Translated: CACHPRGRNTEAFF.

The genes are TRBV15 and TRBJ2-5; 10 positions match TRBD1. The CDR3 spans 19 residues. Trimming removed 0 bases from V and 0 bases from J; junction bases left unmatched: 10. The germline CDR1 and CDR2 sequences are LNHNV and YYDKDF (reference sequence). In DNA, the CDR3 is TGTGCCACCAGCAGAGATTTTGGGACAGGGGATGGATACCAAGAGACCCAGTACTTC. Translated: CATSRDFGTGDGYQETQYF.

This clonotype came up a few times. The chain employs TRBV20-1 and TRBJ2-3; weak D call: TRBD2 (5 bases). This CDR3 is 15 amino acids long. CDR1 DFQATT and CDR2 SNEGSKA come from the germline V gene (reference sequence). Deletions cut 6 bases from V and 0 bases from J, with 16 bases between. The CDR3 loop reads CSAHGVPPSTDTQYF. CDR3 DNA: TGCAGTGCGCACGGGGTGCCCCCTAGCACAGATACGCAGTATTTT.

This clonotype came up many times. The CDR3 sequence is CASNARGSSYEQYF. The CDR3 nucleotides are TGTGCCAGCAACGCCAGGGGAAGCTCCTACGAGCAGTACTTC. The V call is TRBV28, the J call TRBJ2-7, with D perhaps matching TRBD1 (6 bases). Germline CDR1 MDHEN, CDR2 SYDVKM. The CDR3 covers 14 residues. Trimming cost V 7 bases and J 0 bases, with 13 bases left between them.

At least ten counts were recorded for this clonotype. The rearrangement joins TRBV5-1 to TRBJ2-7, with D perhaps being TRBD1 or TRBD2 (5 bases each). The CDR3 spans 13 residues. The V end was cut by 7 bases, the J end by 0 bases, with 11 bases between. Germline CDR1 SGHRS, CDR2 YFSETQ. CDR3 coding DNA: TGCGCCAGCGCAGGGACCGCCTCCTACGAGCAGTACTTC. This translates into CASAGTASYEQYF.

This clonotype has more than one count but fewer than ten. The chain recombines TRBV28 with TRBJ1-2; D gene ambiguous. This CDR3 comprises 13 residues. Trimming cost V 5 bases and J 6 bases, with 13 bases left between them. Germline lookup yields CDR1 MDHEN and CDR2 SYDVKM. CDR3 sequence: CASSGRIWDGYTF. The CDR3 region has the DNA TGTGCCAGCAGTGGGAGGATATGGGATGGCTACACCTTC.

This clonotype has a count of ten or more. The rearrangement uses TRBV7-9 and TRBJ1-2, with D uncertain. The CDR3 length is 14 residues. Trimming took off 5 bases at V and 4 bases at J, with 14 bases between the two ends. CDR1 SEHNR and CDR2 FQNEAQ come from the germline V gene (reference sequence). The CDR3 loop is CASSARGRVYGYTF. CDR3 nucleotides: TGTGCCAGCAGCGCTCGCGGTAGAGTCTATGGCTACACCTTC.

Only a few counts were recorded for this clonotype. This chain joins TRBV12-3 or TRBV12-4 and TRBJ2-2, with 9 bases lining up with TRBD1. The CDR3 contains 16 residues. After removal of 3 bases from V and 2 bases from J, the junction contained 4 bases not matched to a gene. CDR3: CASSFTGQGNTGELFF. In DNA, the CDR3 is TGTGCCAGCAGTTTTACGGGACAGGGAAACACCGGGGAGCTGTTTTTT.

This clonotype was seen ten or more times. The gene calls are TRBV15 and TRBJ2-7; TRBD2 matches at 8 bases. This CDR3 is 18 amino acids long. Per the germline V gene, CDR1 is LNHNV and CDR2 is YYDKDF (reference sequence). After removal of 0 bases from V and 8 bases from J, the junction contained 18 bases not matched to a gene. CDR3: CATSRDPLAGPLAGKQYF. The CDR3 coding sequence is TGTGCCACCAGCAGAGACCCTCTTGCAGGGCCCCTAGCGGGCAAGCAGTACTTC.

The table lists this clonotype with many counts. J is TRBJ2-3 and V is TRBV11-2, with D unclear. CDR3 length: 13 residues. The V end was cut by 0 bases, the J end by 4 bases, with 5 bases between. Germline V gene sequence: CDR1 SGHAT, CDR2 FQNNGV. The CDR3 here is CASSLDLADTQYF. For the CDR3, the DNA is TGTGCCAGCAGCTTAGATCTCGCAGATACGCAGTATTTT.

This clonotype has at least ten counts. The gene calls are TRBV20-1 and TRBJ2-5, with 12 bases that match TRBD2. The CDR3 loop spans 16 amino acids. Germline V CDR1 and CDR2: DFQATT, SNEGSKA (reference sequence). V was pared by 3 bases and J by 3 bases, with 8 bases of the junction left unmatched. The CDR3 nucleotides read TGCAGTGCTAGCCACACTCGACTAGCGGGAGAAGAGACCCAGTACTTC. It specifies CSASHTRLAGEETQYF.

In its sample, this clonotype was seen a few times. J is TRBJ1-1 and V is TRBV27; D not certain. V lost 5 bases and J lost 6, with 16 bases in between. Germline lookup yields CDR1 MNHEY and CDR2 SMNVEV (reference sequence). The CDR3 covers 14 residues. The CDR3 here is CASSAFSFFSEAFF. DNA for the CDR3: TGTGCCAGCAGTGCGTTTTCGTTTTTTTCTGAAGCTTTCTTT.

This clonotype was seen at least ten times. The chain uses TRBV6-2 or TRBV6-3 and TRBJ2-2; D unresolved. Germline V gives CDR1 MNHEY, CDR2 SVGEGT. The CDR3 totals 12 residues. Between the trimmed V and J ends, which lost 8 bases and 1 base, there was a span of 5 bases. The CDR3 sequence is CASRRNTGELFF. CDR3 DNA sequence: TGTGCCAGCCGACGGAACACCGGGGAGCTGTTTTTT.